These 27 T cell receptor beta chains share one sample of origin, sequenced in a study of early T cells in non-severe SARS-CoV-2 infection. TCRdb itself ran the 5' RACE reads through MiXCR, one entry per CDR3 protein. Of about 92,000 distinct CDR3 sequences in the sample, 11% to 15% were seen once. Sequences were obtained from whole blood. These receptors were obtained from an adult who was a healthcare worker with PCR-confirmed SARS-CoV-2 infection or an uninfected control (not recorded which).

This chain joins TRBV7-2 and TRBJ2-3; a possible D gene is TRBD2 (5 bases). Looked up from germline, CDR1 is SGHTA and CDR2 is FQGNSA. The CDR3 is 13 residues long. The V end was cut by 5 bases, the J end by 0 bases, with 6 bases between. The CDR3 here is CASSRTSTDTQYF. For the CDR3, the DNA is TGTGCCAGCAGCCGGACTAGCACAGATACGCAGTATTTT.

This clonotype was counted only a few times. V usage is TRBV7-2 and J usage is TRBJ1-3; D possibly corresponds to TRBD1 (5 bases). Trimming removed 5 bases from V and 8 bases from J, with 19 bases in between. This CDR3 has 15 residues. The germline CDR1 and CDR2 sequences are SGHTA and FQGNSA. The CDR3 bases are TGTGCCAGCAGCGCCCGGGACCCACAGCGCGACACCATATATTTT. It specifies CASSARDPQRDTIYF. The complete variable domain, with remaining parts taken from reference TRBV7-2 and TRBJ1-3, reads GAGVSQSPSNKVTEKGKDVELRCDPISGHTALYWYRQSLGQGLEFLIYFQGNSAPDKSGLPSDRFSAERTGGSVSTLTIQRTQQEDSAVYLCASSARDPQRDTIYFGEGSWLTVV.

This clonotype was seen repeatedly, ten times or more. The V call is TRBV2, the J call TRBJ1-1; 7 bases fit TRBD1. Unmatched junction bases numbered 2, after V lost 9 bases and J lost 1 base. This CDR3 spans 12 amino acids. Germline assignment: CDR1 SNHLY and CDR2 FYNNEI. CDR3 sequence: CARGTANTEAFF. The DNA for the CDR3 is TGTGCCAGGGGGACAGCGAACACTGAAGCTTTCTTT.

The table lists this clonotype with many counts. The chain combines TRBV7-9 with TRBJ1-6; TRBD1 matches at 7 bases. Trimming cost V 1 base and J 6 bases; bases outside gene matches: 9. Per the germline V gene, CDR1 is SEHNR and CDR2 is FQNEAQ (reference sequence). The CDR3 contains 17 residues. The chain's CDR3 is CASSLGPGGIGNSPLHF. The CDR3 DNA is TGTGCCAGCAGCTTAGGCCCAGGGGGTATCGGTAATTCACCCCTCCACTTT. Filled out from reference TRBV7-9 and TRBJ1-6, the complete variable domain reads DTGVSQNPRHKITKRGQNVTFRCDPISEHNRLYWYRQTLGQGPEFLTYFQNEAQLEKSRLLSDRFSAERPKGSFSTLEIQRTEQGDSAMYLCASSLGPGGIGNSPLHFGNGTRLTVT.

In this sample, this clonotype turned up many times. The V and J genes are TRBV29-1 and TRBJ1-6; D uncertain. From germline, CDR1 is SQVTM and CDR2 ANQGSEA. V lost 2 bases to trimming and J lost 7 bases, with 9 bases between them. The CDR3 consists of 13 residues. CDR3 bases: TGCAGCGTTGAAAAAAGGGCAAATTCACCCCTCCACTTT. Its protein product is CSVEKRANSPLHF.

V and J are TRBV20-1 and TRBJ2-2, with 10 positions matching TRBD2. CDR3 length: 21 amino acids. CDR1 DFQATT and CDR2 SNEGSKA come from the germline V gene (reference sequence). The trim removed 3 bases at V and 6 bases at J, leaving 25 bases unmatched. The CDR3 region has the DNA TGCAGTGCTAGCCGGTTATTGGATAGTAGCGGGGGGCTGCTCTTGCCCGGGGAGCTGTTTTTT. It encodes CSASRLLDSSGGLLLPGELFF.

This CDR3 is CASTPTRTGAGNTIYF. The CDR3 region has the DNA TGTGCCAGCACCCCCACCCGGACAGGGGCTGGAAACACCATATATTTT. The rearrangement joins TRBV7-2 to TRBJ1-3; 9 bases are a match to TRBD1. The junction had 9 bases not matched to a gene; V was cut back by 7 bases and J by 2 bases. This CDR3 region has 16 residues. Germline V gene lookup returns CDR1 SGHTA and CDR2 FQGNSA.

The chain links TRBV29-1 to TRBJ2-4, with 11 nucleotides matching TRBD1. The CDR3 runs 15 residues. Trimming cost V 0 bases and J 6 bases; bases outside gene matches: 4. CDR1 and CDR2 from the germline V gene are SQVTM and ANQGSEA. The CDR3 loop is CSVEDWGQGGNIQYF. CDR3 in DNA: TGCAGCGTTGAAGATTGGGGACAGGGGGGAAACATTCAGTACTTC.

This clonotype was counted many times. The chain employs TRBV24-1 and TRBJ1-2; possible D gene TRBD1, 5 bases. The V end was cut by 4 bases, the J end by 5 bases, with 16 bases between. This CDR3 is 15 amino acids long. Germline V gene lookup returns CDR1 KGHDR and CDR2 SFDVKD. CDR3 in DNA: TGTGCCACCAGTGAAGGGACCGGATCTGTTTATGGCTACACCTTC. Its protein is CATSEGTGSVYGYTF.

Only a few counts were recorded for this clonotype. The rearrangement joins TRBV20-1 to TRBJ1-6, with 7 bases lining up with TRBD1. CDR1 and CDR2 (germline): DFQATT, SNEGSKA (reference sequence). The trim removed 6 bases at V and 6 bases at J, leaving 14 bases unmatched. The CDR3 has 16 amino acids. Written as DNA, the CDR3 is TGCAGTGCCCATCCTTGGGACAGCCGCCTTAATTCACCCCTCCACTTT. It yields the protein CSAHPWDSRLNSPLHF.

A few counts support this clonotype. CDR3 DNA sequence: TGTGCCAGCACCCTCGCCGGGGTTGGCACTGAAGCTTTCTTT. Translated: CASTLAGVGTEAFF. This chain joins TRBV6-6 and TRBJ1-1; D uncertain. V was clipped by 7 bases and J by 4 bases, with 16 bases between them. Germline-derived CDR1 and CDR2 are MNHNY and SVGAGI (reference sequence). The CDR3 runs 14 residues.

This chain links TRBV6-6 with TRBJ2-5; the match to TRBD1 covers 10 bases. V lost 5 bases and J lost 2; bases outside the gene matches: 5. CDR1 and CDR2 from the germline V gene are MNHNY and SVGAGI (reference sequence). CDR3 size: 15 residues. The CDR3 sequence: CASSPGTGVQETQYF. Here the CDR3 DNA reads TGTGCCAGCAGTCCCGGGACAGGGGTTCAAGAGACCCAGTACTTC.

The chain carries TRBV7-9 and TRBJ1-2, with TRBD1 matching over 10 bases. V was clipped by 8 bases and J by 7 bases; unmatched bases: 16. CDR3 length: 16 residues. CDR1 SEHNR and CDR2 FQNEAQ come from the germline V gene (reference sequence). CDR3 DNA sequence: TGTGCCAGCCGCAGGGAGGGACCGGGACAGGGGTTTGGCTACACCTTC. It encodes CASRREGPGQGFGYTF.

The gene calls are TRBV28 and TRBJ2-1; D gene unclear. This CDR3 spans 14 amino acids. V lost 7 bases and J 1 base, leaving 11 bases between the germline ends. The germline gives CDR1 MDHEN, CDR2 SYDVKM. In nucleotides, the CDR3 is TGTGCCAGCACCAGTACCGGGTCCTACAATGAGCAGTTCTTC. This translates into CASTSTGSYNEQFF.

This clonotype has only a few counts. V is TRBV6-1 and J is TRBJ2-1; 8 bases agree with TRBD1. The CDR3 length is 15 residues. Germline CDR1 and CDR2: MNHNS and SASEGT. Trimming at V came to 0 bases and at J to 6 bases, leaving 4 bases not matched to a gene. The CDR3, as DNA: TGTGCCAGCAGTGAAGCGCGAACAGGGGGCAATGAGCAGTTCTTC. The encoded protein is CASSEARTGGNEQFF.

The CDR3 DNA sequence: TGTGCCAGCAGCACCTCCGGTCTTGGGGGGTACGAGCAGTACTTC. This translates into CASSTSGLGGYEQYF. V is TRBV7-9 and J is TRBJ2-7, with a weak D call TRBD2 (6 bases). This CDR3 has 15 residues. Germline V gives CDR1 SEHNR, CDR2 FQNEAQ (reference sequence). With 5 bases removed from V and 4 bases from J, the gap between germline ends came to 18 bases. Full variable domain (outside the CDR3, taken from reference TRBV7-9 and TRBJ2-7): DTGVSQNPRHKITKRGQNVTFRCDPISEHNRLYWYRQTLGQGPEFLTYFQNEAQLEKSRLLSDRFSAERPKGSFSTLEIQRTEQGDSAMYLCASSTSGLGGYEQYFGPGTRLTVT.

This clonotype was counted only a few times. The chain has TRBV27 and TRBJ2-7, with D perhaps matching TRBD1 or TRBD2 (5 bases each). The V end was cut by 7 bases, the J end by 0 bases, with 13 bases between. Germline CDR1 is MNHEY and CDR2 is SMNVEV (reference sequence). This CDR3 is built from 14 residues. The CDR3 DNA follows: TGTGCCAGCATGGGACCTACGCCCTCCTACGAGCAGTACTTC. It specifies CASMGPTPSYEQYF.

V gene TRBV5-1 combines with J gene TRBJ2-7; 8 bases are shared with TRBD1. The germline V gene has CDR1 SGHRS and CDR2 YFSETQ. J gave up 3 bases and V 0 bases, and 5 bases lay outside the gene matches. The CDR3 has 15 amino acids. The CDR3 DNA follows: TGCGCCAGCAGCTTGGCCGGGACAGGACTCTACGAGCAGTACTTC. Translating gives CASSLAGTGLYEQYF.

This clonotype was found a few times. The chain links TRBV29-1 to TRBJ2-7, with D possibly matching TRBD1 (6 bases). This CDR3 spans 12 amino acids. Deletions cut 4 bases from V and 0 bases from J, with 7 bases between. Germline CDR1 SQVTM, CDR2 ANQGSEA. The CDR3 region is CSVVDSSYEQYF. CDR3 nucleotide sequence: TGCAGCGTTGTGGACAGCTCCTACGAGCAGTACTTC.

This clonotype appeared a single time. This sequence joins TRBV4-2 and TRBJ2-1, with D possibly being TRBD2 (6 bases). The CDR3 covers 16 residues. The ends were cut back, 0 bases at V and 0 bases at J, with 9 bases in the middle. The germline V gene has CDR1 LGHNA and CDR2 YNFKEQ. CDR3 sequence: CASSQDYGGSYNEQFF. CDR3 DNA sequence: TGTGCCAGCAGCCAAGATTACGGGGGCTCCTACAATGAGCAGTTCTTC.

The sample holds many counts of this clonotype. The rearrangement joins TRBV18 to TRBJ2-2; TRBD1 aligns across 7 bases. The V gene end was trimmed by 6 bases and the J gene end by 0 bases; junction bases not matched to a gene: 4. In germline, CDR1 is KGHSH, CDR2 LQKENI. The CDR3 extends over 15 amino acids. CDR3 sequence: CASSLGTANTGELFF. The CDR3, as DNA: TGTGCCAGCTCTCTCGGGACAGCGAACACCGGGGAGCTGTTTTTT.

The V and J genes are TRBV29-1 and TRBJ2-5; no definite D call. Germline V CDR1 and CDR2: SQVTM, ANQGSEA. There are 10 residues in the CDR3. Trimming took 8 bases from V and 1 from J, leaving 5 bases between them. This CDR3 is CSPSQETQYF. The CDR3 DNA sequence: TGCAGCCCCTCCCAAGAGACCCAGTACTTC.

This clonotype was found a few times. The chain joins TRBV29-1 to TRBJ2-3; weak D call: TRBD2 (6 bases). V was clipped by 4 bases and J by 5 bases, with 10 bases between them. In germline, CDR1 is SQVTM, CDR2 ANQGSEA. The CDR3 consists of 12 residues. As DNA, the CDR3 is TGCAGCGTTGCGGCGGGGAAAGATACGCAGTATTTT. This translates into CSVAAGKDTQYF.

The CDR3 DNA reads TGTGCCAGCAGTTACTCGTCTTCGGACACCAAAATTCAGTACTTC. Translation gives CASSYSSSDTKIQYF. The genes are TRBV6-2 or TRBV6-3 and TRBJ2-4, with a weak D call TRBD1 (5 bases). Germline values: CDR1 MNHEY, CDR2 SVGEGT. Trimming removed 0 bases from V and 10 bases from J, with 16 bases in between. The length of the CDR3 is 15 residues.

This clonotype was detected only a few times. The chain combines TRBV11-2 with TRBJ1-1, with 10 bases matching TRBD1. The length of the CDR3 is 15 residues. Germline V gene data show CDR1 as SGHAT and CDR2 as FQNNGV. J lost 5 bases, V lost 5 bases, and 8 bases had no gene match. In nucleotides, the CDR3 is TGTGCCAGCAGCCGCCGGGACAGGGGAAGGACTGAAGCTTTCTTT. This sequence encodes CASSRRDRGRTEAFF.

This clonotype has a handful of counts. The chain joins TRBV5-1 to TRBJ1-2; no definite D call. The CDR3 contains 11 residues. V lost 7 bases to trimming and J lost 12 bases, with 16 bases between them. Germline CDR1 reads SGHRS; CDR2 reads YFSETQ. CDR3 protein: CASGYSHGDTF. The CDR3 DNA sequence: TGCGCCAGCGGTTATTCTCATGGGGACACCTTC.

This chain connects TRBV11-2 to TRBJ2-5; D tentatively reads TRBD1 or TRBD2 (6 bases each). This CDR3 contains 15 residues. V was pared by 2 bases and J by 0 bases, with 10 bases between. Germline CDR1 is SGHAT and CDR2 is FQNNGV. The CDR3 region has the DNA TGTGCCAGCAGCTTATGGGGGGCACACCAAGAGACCCAGTACTTC. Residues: CASSLWGAHQETQYF.